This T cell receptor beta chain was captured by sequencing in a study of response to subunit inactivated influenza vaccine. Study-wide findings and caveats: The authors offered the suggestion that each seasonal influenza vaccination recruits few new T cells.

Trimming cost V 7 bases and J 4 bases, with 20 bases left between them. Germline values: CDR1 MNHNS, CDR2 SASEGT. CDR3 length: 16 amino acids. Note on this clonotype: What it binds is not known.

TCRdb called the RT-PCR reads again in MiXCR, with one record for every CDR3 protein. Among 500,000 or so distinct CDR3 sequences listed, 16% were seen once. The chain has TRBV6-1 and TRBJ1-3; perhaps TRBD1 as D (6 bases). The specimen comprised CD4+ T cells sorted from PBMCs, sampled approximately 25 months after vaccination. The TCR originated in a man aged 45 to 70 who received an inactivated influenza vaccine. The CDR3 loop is CASNPPTGIRGNTIYF. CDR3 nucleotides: TGTGCCAGCAATCCACCCACAGGGATCCGCGGAAACACCATATATTTT.